The rows below give T cell receptor beta chains drawn from one sample of a study of regulatory T cells in long-lasting Graves disease. TCRdb re-analysed the multiplex PCR reads in MiXCR, keeping a single row per CDR3 protein. The sample holds around 420,000 distinct CDR3 sequences, 15% to 17% seen once. The material was peripheral blood mononuclear cells (PBMCs), obtained at new diagnosis, from a patient treated with antithyroid drugs. The receptors here all came from a female donor with Graves disease. CDR3s include the opening cysteine and the closing phenylalanine or tryptophan. The D gene is left open where the match is weak. Rows give clone size only sometimes, using once, few, many, or a class for an expanded clone.

TRBJ1-6 | NA | NA | TRBV11-2 | CASSASYSEGGSYNSPLHF | TGTGCCAGCAGCGCGTCCTATTCCGAAGGGGGCTCCTATAATTCACCCCTCCACTTT
TRBJ1-2 | once | TRBD1 | TRBV28 | CASSLGDRPYYGYTF | TGTGCCAGCAGTTTAGGGGACAGGCCGTATTATGGCTACACCTTC
TRBJ1-2 | many | NA | TRBV7-2 | CASSLSPQGNYGYTF | TGTGCCAGCAGCTTATCCCCACAGGGAAACTATGGCTACACCTTC
TRBJ2-5 | many | NA | TRBV28 | CASSLDGGPETQYF | TGTGCCAGCAGTTTAGACGGAGGGCCGGAGACCCAGTACTTC
TRBJ2-7 | many | TRBD1 | TRBV27 | CASSSGTGLWVEQYF | TGTGCCAGCAGTTCAGGGACAGGCCTTTGGGTCGAGCAGTACTTC
TRBJ2-5 | many | NA | TRBV7-6 | CASTEQGQETQYF | TGTGCCAGCACCGAACAGGGTCAAGAGACCCAGTACTTC
TRBJ2-7 | NA | TRBD2 | TRBV4-1 | CASSQGGLAVYEQYF | TGCGCCAGCAGCCAAGGGGGACTAGCGGTCTACGAGCAGTACTTC
TRBJ2-2 | many | TRBD1 | TRBV27 | CASSPPRTGRAGELFF | TGTGCCAGCAGTCCACCGAGGACAGGGAGAGCCGGGGAGCTGTTTTTT
TRBJ2-3 | many | NA | TRBV10-3 | CAIGRNPTDTQYF | TGTGCCATCGGGAGAAACCCCACAGATACGCAGTATTTT
TRBJ2-1 | once | NA | TRBV7-2 | CASSFTNDEQFF | TGTGCCAGCAGCTTCACGAACGATGAGCAGTTCTTC
TRBJ2-7 | many | TRBD2 | TRBV28 | CASSSLAGAVPYEQYF | TGTGCCAGCAGTTCACTAGCGGGAGCGGTCCCCTACGAGCAGTACTTC
TRBJ2-1 | many | NA | TRBV28 | CASSRDPTGPYNEQFF | TGTGCCAGCAGTCGAGACCCGACAGGACCCTACAATGAGCAGTTCTTC
TRBJ1-2 | NA | NA | TRBV15 | CATSRDRLTRANYGYTF | TGTGCCACCAGCAGAGATAGGCTAACTCGTGCTAACTATGGCTACACCTTC
TRBJ2-1 | NA | TRBD1 | TRBV2 | CASSELQGQSYNEQFF | TGTGCCAGCAGTGAATTACAGGGGCAATCGTACAATGAGCAGTTCTTC
TRBJ1-2 | few | NA | TRBV9 | CASSVVQGNYGYTF | TGTGCCAGCAGCGTAGTTCAGGGAAACTATGGCTACACCTTC
TRBJ1-5 | many | NA | TRBV3-1 | CASSQARDWRPQHF | TGTGCCAGCAGCCAAGCGAGGGATTGGCGGCCCCAGCATTTT
TRBJ2-1 | many | NA | TRBV6-5 | CASSYFSSYNEQFF | TGTGCCAGCAGTTACTTTAGCTCCTACAATGAGCAGTTCTTC
TRBJ2-7 | many | TRBD2 | TRBV20-1 | CSAIPLAGVPHYEQYF | TGCAGTGCTATACCACTAGCGGGAGTTCCCCACTACGAGCAGTACTTC
TRBJ1-6 | many | NA | TRBV27 | CASSKRDILTPLHF | TGTGCCAGCAGTAAACGGGACATTCTCACACCCCTCCACTTT
TRBJ1-3 | NA | NA | TRBV2 | CASSETSGNTIYF | TGTGCCAGCAGTGAAACCTCTGGAAACACCATATATTTT
TRBJ2-7 | many | NA | TRBV6-1 | CASSESGEASYEQYF | TGTGCCAGCAGTGAATCGGGAGAAGCGTCCTACGAGCAGTACTTC
TRBJ2-7 | many | NA | TRBV29-1 | CSVEAKGSSYEQYF | TGCAGCGTTGAAGCGAAGGGTAGCTCCTACGAGCAGTACTTC
TRBJ2-3 | NA | NA | TRBV29-1 | CSVRIGGSTDTQYF | TGCAGCGTTCGAATAGGGGGTAGCACAGATACGCAGTATTTT
TRBJ2-2 | NA | NA | TRBV6-1 | CASGLAGKGAGELFF | TGTGCCAGCGGCCTTGCAGGGAAGGGGGCCGGGGAGCTGTTTTTT
TRBJ1-1 | many | NA | TRBV5-5 | CASRPMPLRGTEAFF | TGTGCCAGCAGGCCGATGCCCTTACGGGGCACTGAAGCTTTCTTT
TRBJ1-4 | NA | NA | TRBV10-3 | CAISPDRNEKLFF | TGTGCCATCAGTCCGGACCGTAATGAAAAACTGTTTTTT
TRBJ1-2 | NA | NA | TRBV7-2 | CASSLAAFLGDGYTF | TGTGCCAGCAGCTTAGCGGCATTTTTGGGCGATGGCTACACCTTC
TRBJ1-5 | many | NA | TRBV4-1 | CASSQLYHTVSNQPQHF | TGCGCCAGCAGCCAACTATACCATACGGTGAGCAATCAGCCCCAGCATTTT
TRBJ1-5 | few | TRBD1 | TRBV11-2 | CASSLELGQGHQPQHF | TGTGCCAGCAGCTTAGAATTGGGACAGGGCCATCAGCCCCAGCATTTT
TRBJ2-7 | many | NA | TRBV28 | CASSRLRLRGPYEQYF | TGTGCCAGCAGTCGATTACGACTGAGGGGCCCCTACGAGCAGTACTTC
TRBJ1-2 | many | NA | TRBV30 | CAWTLSSRYTF | TGTGCCTGGACTCTCTCCTCCCGCTACACCTTC
TRBJ2-3 | many | TRBD1 | TRBV29-1 | CSVEDWDRVADTQYF | TGCAGCGTTGAAGATTGGGACAGGGTGGCAGATACGCAGTATTTT
TRBJ2-7 | many | NA | TRBV28 | CASSQGGSGYEQYF | TGTGCCAGCAGTCAGGGGGGTTCTGGCTACGAGCAGTACTTC
TRBJ1-2 | NA | NA | TRBV3-1 | CASSDKGRNYGYTF | TGTGCCAGCAGCGACAAGGGGAGGAACTATGGCTACACCTTC